Reported below is one T cell receptor beta chain. The CDR3 has 14 residues. Germline CDR1 SGDLS, CDR2 YYNGEE. Trimming pared 0 bases from V and 4 bases from J, leaving 10 bases between. This entry belongs to a study of T cell responses to AZD1222 COVID-19 vaccine. Repertoires were generated with immunoSEQ multiplex PCR, while TCRdb's copy carries only in-frame clones and drops some. The sample has about 99,000 clones, 80% to 90% seen once; the top ten hold less than 9.5%. The gene calls are TRBV9 and TRBJ1-2; D possibly corresponds to TRBD1 (5 bases). The clonotype comes from an adult in good health. The material sequenced was peripheral blood, taken on day 0 of AZD1222 vaccination. The CDR3 protein is CASSVGGRIYGYTF. CDR3 in DNA: TGTGCCAGCAGCGTAGGGGGACGGATCTATGGCTACACCTTC.